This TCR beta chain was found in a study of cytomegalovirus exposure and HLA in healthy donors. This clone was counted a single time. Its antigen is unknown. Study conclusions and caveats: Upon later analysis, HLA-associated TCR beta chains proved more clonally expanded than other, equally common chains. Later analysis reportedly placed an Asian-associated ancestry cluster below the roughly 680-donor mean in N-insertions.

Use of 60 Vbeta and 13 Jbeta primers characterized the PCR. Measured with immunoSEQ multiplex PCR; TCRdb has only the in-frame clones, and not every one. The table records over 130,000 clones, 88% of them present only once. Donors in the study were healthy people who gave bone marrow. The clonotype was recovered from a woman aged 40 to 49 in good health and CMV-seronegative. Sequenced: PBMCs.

CDR3 sequence: CASSGPGGGDTQYF. In DNA, the CDR3 is TGCGCCAGCAGCGGGCCGGGAGGAGGGGATACGCAGTATTTT. The chain carries TRBV5-1 and TRBJ2-3, with 7 bases aligning to TRBD2. The CDR3 extends over 14 amino acids. J was trimmed by 6 bases and V by 4 bases; bases with no gene match: 8. The germline CDR1 and CDR2 sequences are SGHRS and YFSETQ.